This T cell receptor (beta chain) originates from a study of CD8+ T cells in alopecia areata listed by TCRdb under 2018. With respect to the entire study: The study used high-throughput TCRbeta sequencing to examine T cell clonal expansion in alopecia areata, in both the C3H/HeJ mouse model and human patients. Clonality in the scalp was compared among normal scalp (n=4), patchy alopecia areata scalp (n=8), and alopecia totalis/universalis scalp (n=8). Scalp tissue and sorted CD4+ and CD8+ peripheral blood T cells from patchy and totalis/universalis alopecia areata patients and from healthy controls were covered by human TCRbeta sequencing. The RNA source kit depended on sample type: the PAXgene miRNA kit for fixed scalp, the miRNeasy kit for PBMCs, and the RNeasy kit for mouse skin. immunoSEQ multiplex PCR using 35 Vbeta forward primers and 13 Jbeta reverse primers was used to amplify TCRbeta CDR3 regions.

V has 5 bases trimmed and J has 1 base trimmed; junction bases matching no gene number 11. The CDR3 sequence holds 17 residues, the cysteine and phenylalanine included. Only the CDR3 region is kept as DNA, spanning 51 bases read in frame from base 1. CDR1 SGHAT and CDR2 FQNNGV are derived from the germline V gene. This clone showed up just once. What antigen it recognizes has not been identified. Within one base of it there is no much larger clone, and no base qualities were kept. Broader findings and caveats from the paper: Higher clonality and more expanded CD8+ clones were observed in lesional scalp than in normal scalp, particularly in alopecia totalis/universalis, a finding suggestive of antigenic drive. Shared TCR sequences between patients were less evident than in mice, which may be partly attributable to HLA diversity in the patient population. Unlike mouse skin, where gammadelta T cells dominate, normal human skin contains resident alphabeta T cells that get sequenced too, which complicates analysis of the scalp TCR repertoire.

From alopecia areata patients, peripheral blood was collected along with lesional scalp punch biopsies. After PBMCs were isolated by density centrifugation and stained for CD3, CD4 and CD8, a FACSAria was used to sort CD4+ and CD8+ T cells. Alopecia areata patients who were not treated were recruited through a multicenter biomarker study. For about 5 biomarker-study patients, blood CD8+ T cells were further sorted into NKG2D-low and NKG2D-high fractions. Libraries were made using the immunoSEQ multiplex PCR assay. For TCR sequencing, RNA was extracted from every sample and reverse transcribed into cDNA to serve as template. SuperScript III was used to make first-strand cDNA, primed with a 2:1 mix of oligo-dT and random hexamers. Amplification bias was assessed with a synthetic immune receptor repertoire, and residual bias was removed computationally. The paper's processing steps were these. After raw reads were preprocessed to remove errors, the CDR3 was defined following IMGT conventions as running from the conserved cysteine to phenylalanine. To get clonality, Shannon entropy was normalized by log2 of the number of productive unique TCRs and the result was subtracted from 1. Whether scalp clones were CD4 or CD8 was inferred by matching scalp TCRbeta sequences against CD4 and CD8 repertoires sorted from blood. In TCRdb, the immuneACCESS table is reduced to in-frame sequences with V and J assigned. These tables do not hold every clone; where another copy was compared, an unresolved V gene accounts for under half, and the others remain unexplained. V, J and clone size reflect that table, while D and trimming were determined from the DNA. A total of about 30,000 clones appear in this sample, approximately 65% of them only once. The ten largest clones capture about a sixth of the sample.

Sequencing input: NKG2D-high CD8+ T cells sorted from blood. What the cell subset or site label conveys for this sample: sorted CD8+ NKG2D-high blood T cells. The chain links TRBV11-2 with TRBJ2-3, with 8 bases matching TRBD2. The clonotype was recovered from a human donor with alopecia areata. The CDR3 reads CASSPYPTGGGTDTQYF. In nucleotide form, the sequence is TGTGCCAGCAGCCCCTATCCCACGGGAGGGGGCACAGATACGCAGTATTTT.